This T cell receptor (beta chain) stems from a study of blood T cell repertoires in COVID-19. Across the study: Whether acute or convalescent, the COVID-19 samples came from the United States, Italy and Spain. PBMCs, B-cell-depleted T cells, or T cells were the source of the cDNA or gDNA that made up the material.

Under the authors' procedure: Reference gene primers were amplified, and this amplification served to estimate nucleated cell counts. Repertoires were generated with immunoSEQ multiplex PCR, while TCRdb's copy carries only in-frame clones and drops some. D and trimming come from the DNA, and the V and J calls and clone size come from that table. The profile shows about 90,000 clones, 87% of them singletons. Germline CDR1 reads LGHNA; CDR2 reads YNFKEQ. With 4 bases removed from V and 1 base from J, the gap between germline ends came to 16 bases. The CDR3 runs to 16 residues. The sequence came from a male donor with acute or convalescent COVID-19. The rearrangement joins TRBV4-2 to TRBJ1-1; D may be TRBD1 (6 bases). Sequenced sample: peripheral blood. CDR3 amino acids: CASSPTLTGRNTEAFF. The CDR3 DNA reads TGTGCCAGCAGCCCGACTTTGACAGGTCGGAACACTGAAGCTTTCTTT.